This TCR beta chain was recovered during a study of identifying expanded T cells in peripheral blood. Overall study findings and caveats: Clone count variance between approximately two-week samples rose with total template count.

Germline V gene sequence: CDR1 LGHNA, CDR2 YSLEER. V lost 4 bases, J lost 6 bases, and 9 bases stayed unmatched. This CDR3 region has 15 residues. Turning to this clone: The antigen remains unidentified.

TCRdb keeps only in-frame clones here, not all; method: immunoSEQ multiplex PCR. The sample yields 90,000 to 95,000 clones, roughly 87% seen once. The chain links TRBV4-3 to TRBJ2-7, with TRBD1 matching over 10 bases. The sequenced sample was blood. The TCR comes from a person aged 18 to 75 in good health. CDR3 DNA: TGCGCCAGCAGCCCGGGACAGGGGAGAGCGGGCGAGCAGTACTTC. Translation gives CASSPGQGRAGEQYF.